This entry lists 2 T cell receptor beta chains sequenced from one sample in a study of CD8 T cells in Susac syndrome. RNA totalling about 0.45 to 1 ug underwent reverse transcription with random hexamers. TCRdb itself ran the immunoSEQ multiplex PCR reads through MiXCR, one entry per CDR3 protein. The data show hundreds of thousands of distinct CDR3 sequences, with 90% to 96% seen just once and around 0.093% held by the top ten. The specimen was CD4+ T cells from PBMCs. The receptors here all came from a human donor with Susac syndrome.

The chain couples TRBV9 to TRBJ1-1; D unresolved. The CDR3 loop spans 14 amino acids. Germline loops: CDR1 SGDLS, CDR2 YYNGEE. The V and J ends lost 4 bases and 3 bases respectively, with 13 bases between them. The CDR3 spells CASSPTGLDTEAFF. The CDR3 DNA sequence: TGTGCCAGCAGCCCTACCGGTTTGGACACTGAAGCTTTCTTT.

In this sample, this clonotype turned up once. The rearrangement links TRBV5-1 to TRBJ2-5; D might be TRBD1 or TRBD2, each matching 5 bases. The CDR3 consists of 16 residues. The germline V gene encodes CDR1 SGHRS and CDR2 YFSETQ. V was shortened by 0 bases and J by 4 bases, with 16 bases between the two germline ends. CDR3 sequence (DNA): TGCGCCAGCAGCTTGGAAAGTGCGGCAGGGAGAGAGACCCAGTACTTC. This sequence encodes CASSLESAAGRETQYF.